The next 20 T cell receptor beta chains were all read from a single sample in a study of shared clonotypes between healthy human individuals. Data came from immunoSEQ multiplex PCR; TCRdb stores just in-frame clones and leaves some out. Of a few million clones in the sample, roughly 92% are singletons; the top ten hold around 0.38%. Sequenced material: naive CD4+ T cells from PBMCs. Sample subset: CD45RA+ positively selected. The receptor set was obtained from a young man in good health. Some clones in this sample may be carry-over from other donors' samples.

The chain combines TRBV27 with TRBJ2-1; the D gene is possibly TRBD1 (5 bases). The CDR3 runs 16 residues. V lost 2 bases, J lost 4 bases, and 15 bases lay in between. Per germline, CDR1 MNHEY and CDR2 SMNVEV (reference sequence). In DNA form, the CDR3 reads TGTGCCAGCAGTTTAAGACAGTTCAGTGGGTACAATGAGCAGTTCTTC. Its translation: CASSLRQFSGYNEQFF.

Here the CDR3 reads CASSGGYGYTF. In nucleotides, the CDR3 is TGTGCCAGCTCAGGGGGCTATGGCTACACCTTC. This chain uses TRBV19 with TRBJ1-2; 7 bases align to TRBD1. Germline V gives CDR1 LNHDA, CDR2 SQIVND (reference sequence). This CDR3 comprises 11 residues. Trimming at V came to 9 bases and at J to 4 bases, leaving 2 bases not matched to a gene.

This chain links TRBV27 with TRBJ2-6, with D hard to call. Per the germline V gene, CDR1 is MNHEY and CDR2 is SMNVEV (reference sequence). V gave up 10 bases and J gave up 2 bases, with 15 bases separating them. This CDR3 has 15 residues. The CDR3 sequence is CANAGIGTGANVLTF. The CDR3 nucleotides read TGTGCCAATGCCGGTATAGGGACTGGGGCCAACGTCCTGACTTTC.

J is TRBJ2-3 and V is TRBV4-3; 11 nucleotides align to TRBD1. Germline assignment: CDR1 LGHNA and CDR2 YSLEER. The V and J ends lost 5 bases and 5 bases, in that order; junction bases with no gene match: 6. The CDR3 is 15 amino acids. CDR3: CASSSDRGRGDTQYF. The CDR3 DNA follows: TGCGCCAGCAGCTCGGACAGGGGGCGAGGAGATACGCAGTATTTT.

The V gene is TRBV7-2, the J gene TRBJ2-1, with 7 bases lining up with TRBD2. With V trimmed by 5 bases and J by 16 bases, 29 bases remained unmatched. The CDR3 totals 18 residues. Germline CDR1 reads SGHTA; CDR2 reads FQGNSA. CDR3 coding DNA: TGTGCCAGCAGCCCTCTCCCCGCTTGGCGGGGGAAAGGGGATGAAAGATTCTTC. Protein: CASSPLPAWRGKGDERFF.

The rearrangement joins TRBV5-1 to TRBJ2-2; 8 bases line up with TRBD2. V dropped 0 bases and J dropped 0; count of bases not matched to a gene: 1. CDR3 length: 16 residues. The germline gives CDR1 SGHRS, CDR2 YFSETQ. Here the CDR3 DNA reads TGCGCCAGCAGCTTGGAACTAGCGGCGAACACCGGGGAGCTGTTTTTT. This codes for CASSLELAANTGELFF.

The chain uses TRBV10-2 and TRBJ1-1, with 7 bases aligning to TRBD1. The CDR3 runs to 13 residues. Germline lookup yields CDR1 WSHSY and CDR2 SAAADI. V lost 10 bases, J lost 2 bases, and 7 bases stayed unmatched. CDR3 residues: CATHGTANTEAFF. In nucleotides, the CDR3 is TGCGCCACCCACGGGACAGCAAACACTGAAGCTTTCTTT.

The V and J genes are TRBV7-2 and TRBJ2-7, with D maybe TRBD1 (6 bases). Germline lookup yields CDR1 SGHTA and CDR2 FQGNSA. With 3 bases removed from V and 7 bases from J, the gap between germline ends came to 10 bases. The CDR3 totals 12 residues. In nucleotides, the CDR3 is TGTGCCAGCAGCTTTCAGGGGCAAGAGCAGTACTTC. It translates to CASSFQGQEQYF.

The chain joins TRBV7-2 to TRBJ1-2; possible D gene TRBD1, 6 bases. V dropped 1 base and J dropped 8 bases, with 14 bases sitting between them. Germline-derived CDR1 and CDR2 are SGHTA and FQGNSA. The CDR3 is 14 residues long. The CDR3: CASSLVWGRDGYTF. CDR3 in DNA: TGTGCCAGCAGCTTAGTATGGGGGCGCGACGGCTACACCTTC.

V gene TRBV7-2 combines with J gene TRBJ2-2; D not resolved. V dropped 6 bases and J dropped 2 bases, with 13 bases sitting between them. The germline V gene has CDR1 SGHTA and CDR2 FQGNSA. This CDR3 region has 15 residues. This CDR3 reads CASRMAVINTGELFF. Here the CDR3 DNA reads TGTGCCAGCAGAATGGCGGTCATCAACACCGGGGAGCTGTTTTTT.

The CDR3 DNA reads TGTGCCAGCAGCAGGGGGAGGGGTGAAAAACTGTTTTTT. This codes for CASSRGRGEKLFF. The chain links TRBV2 to TRBJ1-4, with 7 bases identical to TRBD1. Germline loops: CDR1 SNHLY, CDR2 FYNNEI. V lost 6 bases, J lost 7 bases, and 5 bases stayed unmatched. This CDR3 has 13 residues.

The CDR3 region is CASSLEGSQAALEQYF. The DNA for the CDR3 is TGTGCCAGCAGCTTAGAAGGTAGCCAGGCCGCGCTAGAGCAGTACTTC. This chain links TRBV11-2 with TRBJ2-7; D remains ambiguous. Germline CDR1 SGHAT, CDR2 FQNNGV. There are 16 residues in the CDR3. V lost 0 bases and J 7 bases, leaving 19 bases between the germline ends.

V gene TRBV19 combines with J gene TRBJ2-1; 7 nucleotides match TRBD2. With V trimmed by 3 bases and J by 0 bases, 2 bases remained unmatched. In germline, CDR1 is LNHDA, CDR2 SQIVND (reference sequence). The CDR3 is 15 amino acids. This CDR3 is CASSIQRGSYNEQFF. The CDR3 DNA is TGTGCCAGTAGTATTCAGCGGGGCTCCTACAATGAGCAGTTCTTC.

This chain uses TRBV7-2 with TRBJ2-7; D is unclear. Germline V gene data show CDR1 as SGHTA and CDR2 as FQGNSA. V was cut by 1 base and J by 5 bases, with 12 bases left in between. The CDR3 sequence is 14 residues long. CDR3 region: CASSLEVVTHEQYF. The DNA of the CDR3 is TGTGCCAGCAGCTTAGAAGTTGTAACCCACGAGCAGTACTTC.

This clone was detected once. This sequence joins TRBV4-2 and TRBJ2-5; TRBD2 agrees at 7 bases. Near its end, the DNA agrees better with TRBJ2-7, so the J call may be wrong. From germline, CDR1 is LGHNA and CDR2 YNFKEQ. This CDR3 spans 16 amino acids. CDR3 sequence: CASSPELLGTTYEQYF. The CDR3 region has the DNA TGTGCCAGCAGCCCCGAACTGCTCGGGACTACCTACGAGCAGTACTTC.

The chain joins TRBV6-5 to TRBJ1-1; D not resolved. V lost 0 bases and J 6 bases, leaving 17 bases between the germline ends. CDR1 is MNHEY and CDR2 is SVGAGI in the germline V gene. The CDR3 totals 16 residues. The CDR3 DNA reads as TGTGCCAGCAGTTACTCGTTTTTTTCCGGGTTTTCTGAAGCTTTCTTT. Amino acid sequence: CASSYSFFSGFSEAFF.

The CDR3: CASSLVVHRLSEAFF. DNA for the CDR3: TGCGCCAGCAGCTTGGTTGTACACCGGCTCTCTGAAGCTTTCTTT. V usage is TRBV5-1 and J usage is TRBJ1-1; no clear D gene. The germline CDR1 and CDR2 sequences are SGHRS and YFSETQ. Trimming took off 0 bases at V and 6 bases at J, with 15 bases between the two ends. The CDR3 spans 15 residues.

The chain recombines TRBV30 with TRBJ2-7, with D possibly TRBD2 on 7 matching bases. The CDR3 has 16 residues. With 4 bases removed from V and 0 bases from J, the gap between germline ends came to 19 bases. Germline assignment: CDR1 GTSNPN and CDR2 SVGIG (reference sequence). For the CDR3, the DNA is TGTGCCTGGATGCGGGGGCCCGGTAGAAGCTCCTACGAGCAGTACTTC. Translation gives CAWMRGPGRSSYEQYF.

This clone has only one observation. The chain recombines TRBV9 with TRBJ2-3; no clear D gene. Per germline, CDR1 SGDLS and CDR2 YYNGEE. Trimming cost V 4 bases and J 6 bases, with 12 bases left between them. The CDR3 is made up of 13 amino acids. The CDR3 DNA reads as TGTGCCAGCAGCTCAAAGGGTTCCGATACGCAGTATTTT. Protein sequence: CASSSKGSDTQYF.

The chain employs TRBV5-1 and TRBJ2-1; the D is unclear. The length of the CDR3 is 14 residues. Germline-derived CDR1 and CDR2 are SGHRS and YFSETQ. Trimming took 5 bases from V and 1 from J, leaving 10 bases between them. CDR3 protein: CASRSTASYNEQFF. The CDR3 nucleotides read TGCGCCAGCAGGTCGACGGCGTCCTACAATGAGCAGTTCTTC.